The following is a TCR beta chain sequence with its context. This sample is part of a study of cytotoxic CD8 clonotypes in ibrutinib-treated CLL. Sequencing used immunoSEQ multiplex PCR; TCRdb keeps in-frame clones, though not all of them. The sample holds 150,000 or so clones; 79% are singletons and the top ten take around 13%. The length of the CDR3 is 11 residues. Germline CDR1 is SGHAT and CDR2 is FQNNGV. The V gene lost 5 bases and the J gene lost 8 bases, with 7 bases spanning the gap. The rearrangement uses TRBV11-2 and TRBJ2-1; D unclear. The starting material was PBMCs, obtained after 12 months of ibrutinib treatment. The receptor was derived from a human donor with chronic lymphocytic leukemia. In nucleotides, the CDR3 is TGTGCCAGCAGCCCCCTCGATGAGCAGTTCTTC. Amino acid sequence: CASSPLDEQFF.